What follows is one T cell receptor beta chain and its context. This entry is derived from a study of blood T cell repertoires in COVID-19. The method was immunoSEQ multiplex PCR; TCRdb's version includes in-frame clones alone and lacks a portion of them. The table lists nearly 250,000 clones, about 89% of them singletons. The CDR3 is 15 residues long. J lost 1 base, V lost 5 bases, and 6 bases had no gene match. In germline, CDR1 is SEHNR, CDR2 FQNEAQ (reference sequence). The origin of this receptor is a woman aged 55-70 years who had recovered from COVID-19. The sequenced sample was peripheral blood. This sequence joins TRBV7-9 and TRBJ2-5, with 8 bases aligning to TRBD2. The CDR3 DNA reads as TGTGCCAGCAGCATCGAGAGCGGGGGCCAAGAGACCCAGTACTTC. Amino acid sequence: CASSIESGGQETQYF.